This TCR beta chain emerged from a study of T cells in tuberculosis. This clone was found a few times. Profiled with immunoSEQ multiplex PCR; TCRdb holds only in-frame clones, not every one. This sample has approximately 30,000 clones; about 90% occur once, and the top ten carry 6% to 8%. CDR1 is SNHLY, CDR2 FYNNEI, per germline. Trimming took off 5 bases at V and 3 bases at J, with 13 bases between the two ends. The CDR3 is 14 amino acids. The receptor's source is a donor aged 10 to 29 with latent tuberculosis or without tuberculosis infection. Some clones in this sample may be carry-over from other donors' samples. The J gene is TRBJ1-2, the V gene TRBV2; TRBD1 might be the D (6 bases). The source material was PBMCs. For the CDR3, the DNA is TGTGCCAGCAGTTTGCGGGGGGCCGACTATGGCTACACCTTC. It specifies CASSLRGADYGYTF.